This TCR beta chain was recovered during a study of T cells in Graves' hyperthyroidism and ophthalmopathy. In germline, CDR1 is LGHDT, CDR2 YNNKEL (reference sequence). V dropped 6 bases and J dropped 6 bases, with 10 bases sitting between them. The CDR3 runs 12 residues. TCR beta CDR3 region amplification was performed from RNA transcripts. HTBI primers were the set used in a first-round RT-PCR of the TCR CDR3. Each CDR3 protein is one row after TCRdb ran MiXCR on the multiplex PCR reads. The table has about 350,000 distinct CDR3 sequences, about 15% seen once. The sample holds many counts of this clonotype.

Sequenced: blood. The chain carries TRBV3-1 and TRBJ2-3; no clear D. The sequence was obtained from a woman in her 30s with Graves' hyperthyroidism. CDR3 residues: CASSRKSDTQYF. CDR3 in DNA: TGTGCCAGCAGTCGAAAGTCGGATACGCAGTATTTT.